The sequence of this TCR beta chain was determined in a study of cytomegalovirus exposure and HLA in healthy donors. Study-level points and caveats: The study put some 160 TCR beta chains on its list as cytomegalovirus-associated. HLA restriction was apparent for most CMV-associated TCR beta chains in a later analysis. After further analysis at a later stage, 16,951 TCR beta sequences were associated with HLA alleles at 0.05 false discovery rate.

This CDR3 has 13 amino acids. The germline CDR1 and CDR2 sequences are SGHVS and FQNEAQ. J was trimmed by 7 bases and V by 5 bases; bases with no gene match: 4. Primers: 60 Vbeta forward and 13 Jbeta reverse. Profiling relied on immunoSEQ multiplex PCR, and the TCRdb table lists in-frame clones only, not all of them. This table has about 85,000 clones, roughly 80% appearing once. As to this clone: Its antigen is currently unknown.

The chain links TRBV7-8 to TRBJ1-5, with 8 bases identical to TRBD1. Sample: PBMCs. This TCR was recovered from a boy under 18 in good health and CMV-seronegative. The CDR3 spells CASSLDRDQPQHF. The CDR3 DNA reads TGTGCCAGCAGCCTGGACAGGGACCAGCCCCAGCATTTT.